This passage covers 5 T cell receptor beta chains from one sample sequenced in a study of T cell repertoires in cytomegalovirus infection. TCRdb re-derived calls from the reads in MiXCR, one entry per CDR3 protein. The sample lists 100,000 to 150,000 distinct CDR3 sequences; almost 9% were seen once. Material: PBMCs. Receptors were obtained from a human donor in good health (CMV status not recorded). Some clones in this sample may be carry-over from other donors' samples.

In its sample, this clonotype was seen a few times. J is TRBJ1-2 and V is TRBV27; D not certain. V was pared by 4 bases and J by 0 bases, with 15 bases between. Per the germline V gene, CDR1 is MNHEY and CDR2 is SMNVEV (reference sequence). The CDR3 consists of 16 residues. For the CDR3, the DNA is TGTGCCAGCAGTTGCCGGGAGAAGACTACTAACTATGGCTACACCTTC. Encoded protein: CASSCREKTTNYGYTF.

This clonotype was detected ten times or more. V usage is TRBV20-1 and J usage is TRBJ1-1; perhaps TRBD1 as D (5 bases). V shed 3 bases and J shed 3 bases, with 14 bases lying between them. The germline V gene encodes CDR1 DFQATT and CDR2 SNEGSKA (reference sequence). This CDR3 contains 14 residues. In DNA form, the CDR3 reads TGCAGTGCTAGGAAGAGGGGAAAATACACTGAAGCTTTCTTT. Amino acid sequence: CSARKRGKYTEAFF.

This clonotype was seen at least ten times. The chain employs TRBV12-3 or TRBV12-4 and TRBJ1-2, with D unresolved. The CDR3 is 15 residues long. The ends were cut back, 5 bases at V and 5 bases at J, with 18 bases in the middle. The CDR3 coding sequence is TGTGCCAGCAGTGCAACCGGGATAGAGGGATATGGCTACACCTTC. It translates to CASSATGIEGYGYTF.

This clonotype has just a few counts. The CDR3 reads CSVAARTGQEQYF. The CDR3, as DNA: TGCAGCGTTGCTGCCCGGACAGGGCAGGAGCAGTACTTC. This chain connects TRBV29-1 to TRBJ2-7; 8 bases line up with TRBD1. Germline V lookup: CDR1 SQVTM, CDR2 ANQGSEA. The CDR3 length is 13 residues. After removal of 4 bases from V and 7 bases from J, the junction contained 9 bases not matched to a gene.

The table lists this clonotype with a few counts. The chain joins TRBV29-1 to TRBJ2-5; D is perhaps TRBD1 or TRBD2 (6 bases each). Trimming shortened V by 7 bases and J by 2 bases, and 17 bases separated the two germline ends. CDR3 length equals 14 residues. Germline CDR1 and CDR2: SQVTM and ANQGSEA. This chain's CDR3 is CSAGDWTVQETQYF. CDR3 DNA: TGCAGCGCGGGGGATTGGACAGTACAAGAGACCCAGTACTTC.